What follows are 8 T cell receptor beta chains derived from one specimen sequenced in a study of T cell changes during pregnancy in multiple sclerosis. Repertoires were generated with immunoSEQ multiplex PCR, while TCRdb's copy carries only in-frame clones and drops some. The table has about 68,000 clones, 75% to 95% seen once. Sequences were derived from peripheral blood, sampled in the second trimester of pregnancy. The receptor source for this set is a female donor with multiple sclerosis, enrolled in a pregnancy study.

The rearrangement joins TRBV7-2 to TRBJ1-3; 10 bases line up with TRBD1. Losses at the gene ends were 4 bases for V and 2 bases for J; bases not matched to a gene: 5. The CDR3 loop spans 16 amino acids. CDR1 is SGHTA, CDR2 FQGNSA, per germline. Written as DNA, the CDR3 is TGTGCCAGCAGCTACCGGACAGGGGGGGCTGGAAACACCATATATTTT. It yields the protein CASSYRTGGAGNTIYF.

This clone was seen a handful of times. This rearrangement joins TRBV20-1 to TRBJ1-1; D unclear. CDR1 is DFQATT and CDR2 is SNEGSKA in the germline V gene (reference sequence). V was cut by 5 bases and J by 2 bases, with 6 bases left in between. This CDR3 region has 11 residues. The CDR3 sequence: CSAEDNTEAFF. CDR3 DNA: TGCAGTGCTGAGGATAACACTGAAGCTTTCTTT.

The gene calls are TRBV7-8 and TRBJ1-1; 7 bases fit TRBD1. The CDR3 covers 12 residues. Germline trimming cut 0 bases from V and 13 bases from J; bases unmatched to any gene: 5. CDR1 SGHVS and CDR2 FQNEAQ come from the germline V gene. As DNA, the CDR3 is TGTGCCAGCAGCTTAGCCTACAGGGGAGTTTTCTTT. Its translation is CASSLAYRGVFF.

The genes are TRBV18 and TRBJ1-5, with TRBD1 identical over 10 bases. Germline assignment: CDR1 KGHSH and CDR2 LQKENI. Trimming removed 3 bases from V and 3 bases from J; junction bases left unmatched: 2. The CDR3 is 15 residues long. Written as DNA, the CDR3 is TGTGCCAGCTCACCCGGGACAGGGGACAATCAGCCCCAGCATTTT. Its protein product is CASSPGTGDNQPQHF.

This clone was observed once. This chain connects TRBV7-9 to TRBJ2-7, with a weak D call TRBD1 (6 bases). The CDR3 runs 14 residues. The V end was cut by 3 bases, the J end by 6 bases, with 15 bases between. Germline V gives CDR1 SEHNR, CDR2 FQNEAQ (reference sequence). The CDR3 region has the DNA TGTGCCAGCAGCTTGACAGGACTTGGATCCGAGCAGTACTTC. It is translated as CASSLTGLGSEQYF.

V and J are TRBV7-3 and TRBJ2-3; TRBD2 matches 8 bases. The ends lost 5 bases at V and 5 bases at J; junction bases unmatched: 6. Germline V gives CDR1 SGHTA, CDR2 FQGTGA. This CDR3 contains 14 residues. The CDR3 protein is CASSLGGEIDTQYF. CDR3 in DNA: TGTGCCAGCAGCCTCGGGGGGGAGATAGATACGCAGTATTTT.

The rearrangement uses TRBV7-3 and TRBJ1-5; TRBD1 matches 7 bases. This CDR3 is 13 amino acids long. CDR1 SGHTA and CDR2 FQGTGA come from the germline V gene. After removal of 5 bases from V and 4 bases from J, the junction contained 2 bases not matched to a gene. CDR3: CASSPGQNQPQHF. The CDR3 coding sequence is TGTGCCAGCAGCCCGGGACAGAATCAGCCCCAGCATTTT.

This chain links TRBV6-1 with TRBJ2-1; TRBD2 agrees at 11 bases. CDR1 is MNHNS, CDR2 SASEGT, per germline. The CDR3 totals 16 residues. Unmatched junction bases numbered 3, after V lost 3 bases and J lost 2 bases. In DNA form, the CDR3 reads TGTGCCAGCAGTGACAGACTAGCGGGAACCTACAATGAGCAGTTCTTC. It encodes CASSDRLAGTYNEQFF.